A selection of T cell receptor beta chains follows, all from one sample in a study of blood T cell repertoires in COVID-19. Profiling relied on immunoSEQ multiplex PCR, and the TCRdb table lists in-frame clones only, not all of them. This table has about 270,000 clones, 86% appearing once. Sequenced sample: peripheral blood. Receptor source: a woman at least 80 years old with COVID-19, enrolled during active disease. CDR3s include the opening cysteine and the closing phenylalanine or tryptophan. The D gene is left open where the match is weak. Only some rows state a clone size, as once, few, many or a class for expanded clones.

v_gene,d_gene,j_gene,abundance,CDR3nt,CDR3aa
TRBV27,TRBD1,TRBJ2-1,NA,TGTGCCAGCAGTCCCCGCGGGACAGGGGCCTTCAATGAGCAGTTCTTC,CASSPRGTGAFNEQFF
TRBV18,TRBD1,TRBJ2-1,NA,TGTGCCAGCTCACCAAGAAACAGGGGTTCCTACAATGAGCAGTTCTTC,CASSPRNRGSYNEQFF
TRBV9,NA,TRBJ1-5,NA,TGTGCCAGCGGGGAGGGACCCACCCCCAATCAGCCCCAGCATTTT,CASGEGPTPNQPQHF
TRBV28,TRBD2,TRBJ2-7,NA,TGTGCCAGCAGCCAGAGCGGGGGCCATTCCTACGAGCAGTACTTC,CASSQSGGHSYEQYF
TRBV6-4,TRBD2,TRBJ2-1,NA,TGTGCCAGCAGTCAACTAGCGGGGGGGCCAAATGAGCAGTTCTTC,CASSQLAGGPNEQFF
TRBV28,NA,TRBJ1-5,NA,TGTGCCAGCAGTTCGGTGGGGGCCGTCAATCAGCCCCAGCATTTT,CASSSVGAVNQPQHF
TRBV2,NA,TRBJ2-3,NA,TGTGCCAGCAGTGACAGGGGTTTGAGTATAGATACGCAGTATTTT,CASSDRGLSIDTQYF
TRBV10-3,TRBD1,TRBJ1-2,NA,TGTGCCATCAGTGAGTCGAAAGGCAGGGGGACGGACTATGGCTACACCTTC,CAISESKGRGTDYGYTF
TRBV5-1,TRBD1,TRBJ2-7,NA,TGCGCCAGCAGCTTGATGGGACAGGGAACCTACGAGCAGTACTTC,CASSLMGQGTYEQYF
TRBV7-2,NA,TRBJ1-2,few,TGTGCCAGCAGCACGGGATTCTATGGCTACACCTTC,CASSTGFYGYTF
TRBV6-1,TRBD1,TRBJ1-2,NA,TGTGCCAGCAGTGAGCTTGGGACAGGGGTTTATGGCTACACCTTC,CASSELGTGVYGYTF
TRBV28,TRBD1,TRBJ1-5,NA,TGTGCCAGCACTCCGACAGGGCATCAGCCCCAGCATTTT,CASTPTGHQPQHF
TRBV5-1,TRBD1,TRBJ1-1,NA,TGCGCCAGCAGCTTGGATGGGACAGTATTGCGCACTGAAGCTTTCTTT,CASSLDGTVLRTEAFF
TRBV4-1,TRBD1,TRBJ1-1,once,TGCGCCAGCAGCCGAGCGGACAGGGCTGGGAGTGAAGCTTTCTTT,CASSRADRAGSEAFF
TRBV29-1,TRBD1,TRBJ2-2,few,TGCAGCGCGGGACAGGGGGCGAACACCGGGGAGCTGTTTTTT,CSAGQGANTGELFF
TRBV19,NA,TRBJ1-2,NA,TGTGCCAGTAGTTTCCAGGGTGGCTATGGCTACACCTTC,CASSFQGGYGYTF
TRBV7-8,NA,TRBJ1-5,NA,TGTGCCAGCAGCTTGCTCGGCAGGGGAGTCAATCAGCCCCAGCATTTT,CASSLLGRGVNQPQHF
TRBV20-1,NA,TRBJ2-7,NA,TGCAGTGCTAGTCTCAGGACCTACGAGCAGTACTTC,CSASLRTYEQYF
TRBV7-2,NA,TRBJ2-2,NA,TGTGCCAGCAGCTTACAGGGATTGGTGAACACCGGGGAGCTGTTTTTT,CASSLQGLVNTGELFF
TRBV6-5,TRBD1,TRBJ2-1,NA,TGTGCCAGCAGTTCCCGGGACAGAAGTAGCAATGAGCAGTTCTTC,CASSSRDRSSNEQFF
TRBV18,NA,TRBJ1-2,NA,TGTGCCAGCTCACCAGGAGGTACAGGAGGGTCTGACTATGGCTACACCTTC,CASSPGGTGGSDYGYTF
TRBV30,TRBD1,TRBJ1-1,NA,TGTGCCTGGAGTGTATCGACAGGGGTGGGCACTGAAGCTTTCTTT,CAWSVSTGVGTEAFF
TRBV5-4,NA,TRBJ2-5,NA,TGTGCCAGCAGCTACGGGAGCCAAGAGACCCAGTACTTC,CASSYGSQETQYF
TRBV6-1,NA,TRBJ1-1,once,TGTGCCAGCAGTGAAGCCCCCGCAGGCTTTAACACTGAAGCTTTCTTT,CASSEAPAGFNTEAFF
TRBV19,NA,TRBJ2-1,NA,TGTGCCAGTAGATCAAAGAGTTCCTACAATGAGCAGTTCTTC,CASRSKSSYNEQFF
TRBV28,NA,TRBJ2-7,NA,TGTGCCAGCAGTGGGGACACTTACTACGAGCAGTACTTC,CASSGDTYYEQYF
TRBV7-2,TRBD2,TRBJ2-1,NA,TGTGCCAGCACCACTAGCGGGGGGGCTAACTATGAGCAGTTCTTC,CASTTSGGANYEQFF
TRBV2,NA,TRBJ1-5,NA,TGTGCCAGCACCCTTGGTACATTGAATCAGCCCCAGCATTTT,CASTLGTLNQPQHF
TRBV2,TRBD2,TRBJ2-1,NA,TGTGCCAGCAGTGCCCGGGAGGGGAATGAGCAGTTCTTC,CASSAREGNEQFF
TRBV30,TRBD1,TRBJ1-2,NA,TGTGCCTGGGCCGGACGGGACAGGGCAGGAGACTATGGCTACACCTTC,CAWAGRDRAGDYGYTF
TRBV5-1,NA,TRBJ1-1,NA,TGCGCCAGCAGCTTCCAGGGCTTGATGAACACTGAAGCTTTCTTT,CASSFQGLMNTEAFF
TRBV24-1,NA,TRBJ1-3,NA,TGTGCCACCAGTGAACGGAGTTCCTCTGGAAACACCATATATTTT,CATSERSSSGNTIYF
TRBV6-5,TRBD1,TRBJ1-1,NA,TGTGCCAGCGCCATCGACAGGGAGAACACTGAAGCTTTCTTT,CASAIDRENTEAFF
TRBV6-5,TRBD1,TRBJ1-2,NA,TGTGCCAGCAGTTATCGCTCAGGGGGCGGCTATGGCTACACCTTC,CASSYRSGGGYGYTF
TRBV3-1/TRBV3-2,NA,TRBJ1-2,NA,TGTGCCAGCAGCCAGCTTGGGGGGGAAGATGGCTACACCTTC,CASSQLGGEDGYTF
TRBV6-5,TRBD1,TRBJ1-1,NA,TGTGCCAGCAGTTATGACAGGGGCATGAACACTGAAGCTTTCTTT,CASSYDRGMNTEAFF
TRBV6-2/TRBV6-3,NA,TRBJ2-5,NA,TGTGCCAGCAGTCCCGGACTCCCCTACGGAGAGACCCAGTACTTC,CASSPGLPYGETQYF
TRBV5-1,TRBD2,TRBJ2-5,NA,TGCGCCAGCAGCTCCGGACTAGCGGGGGGGCAAGAGACCCAGTACTTC,CASSSGLAGGQETQYF
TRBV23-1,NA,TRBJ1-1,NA,TGCGCCAGCCCTGAGATCCTTAGCATGAACACTGAAGCTTTCTTT,CASPEILSMNTEAFF
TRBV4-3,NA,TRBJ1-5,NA,TGCGCCAGCAGCCAAGGCAGGGGAAGTAATCAGCCCCAGCATTTT,CASSQGRGSNQPQHF
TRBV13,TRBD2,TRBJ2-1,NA,TGTGCCAGCAGCGCCCGCACGGGGGGTTCCTACAATGAGCAGTTCTTC,CASSARTGGSYNEQFF
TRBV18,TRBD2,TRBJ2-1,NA,TGTGCCAGCTCACCAGGGGGGGACTCCTACAATGAGCAGTTCTTC,CASSPGGDSYNEQFF
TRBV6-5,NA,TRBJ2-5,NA,TGTGCCAGTCCGAGGGGGGGTGAGACCCAGTACTTC,CASPRGGETQYF
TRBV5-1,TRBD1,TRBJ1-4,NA,TGCGCCAGCAGCTCGGGACAGGGGAAAGGAGCTAATGAAAAACTGTTTTTT,CASSSGQGKGANEKLFF
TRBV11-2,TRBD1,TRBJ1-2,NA,TGTGCCAGCAGTTCACAGCAGGGGGTTAGCGGCTACACCTTC,CASSSQQGVSGYTF
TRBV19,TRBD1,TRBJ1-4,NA,TGTGCCAGTAGTATTGGGACAGGGGGAACTAATGAAAAACTGTTTTTT,CASSIGTGGTNEKLFF
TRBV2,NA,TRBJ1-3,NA,TGTGCCAGCAGTGAAAGGAGAGGAAACACCATATATTTT,CASSERRGNTIYF
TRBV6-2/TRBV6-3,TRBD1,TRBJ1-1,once,TGTGCCAGCAGTTACGTACAGGGGAAGGACACTGAAGCTTTCTTT,CASSYVQGKDTEAFF
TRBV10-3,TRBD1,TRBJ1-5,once,TGTGCCATCAGTGTCAAAGGGGGCGATCAGCCCCAGCATTTT,CAISVKGGDQPQHF
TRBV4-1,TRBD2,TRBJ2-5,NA,TGCGCCAGCAGCCAAGAGGGTCCCCCGAATAGCGGGGGGCGACGAGAGACCCAGTACTTC,CASSQEGPPNSGGRRETQYF
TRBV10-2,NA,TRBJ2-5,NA,TGCGCCAGCAGTGAGTCCCACACATCGGGTGAGACCCAGTACTTC,CASSESHTSGETQYF
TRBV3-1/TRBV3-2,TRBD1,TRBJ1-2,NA,TGTGCCAGCAGCGGCCGACAGGGGGACTATGGCTACACCTTC,CASSGRQGDYGYTF
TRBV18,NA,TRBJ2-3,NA,TGTGCCAGCTCACCTATTAGAGGGGGAAACACAGATACGCAGTATTTT,CASSPIRGGNTDTQYF
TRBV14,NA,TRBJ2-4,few,TGTGCCAGCAGCCAAGAATTCGGCACGGGAAACATTCAGTACTTC,CASSQEFGTGNIQYF
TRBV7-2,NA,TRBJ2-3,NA,TGTGCCAGCAGCCGGGAGTCCCGGTCAGATACGCAGTATTTT,CASSRESRSDTQYF
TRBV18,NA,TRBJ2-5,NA,TGTGCCAGCTCCTCGCCTGAGGCCGACAGACCCTCTTGGTCACAGTACTTC,CASSSPEADRPSWSQYF
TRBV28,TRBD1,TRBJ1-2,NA,TGTGCCAGCAGTATTACAGGGGAACGGGGCTACACCTTC,CASSITGERGYTF